The clone carrying this T cell receptor (beta chain) turned up a few times. Measured with immunoSEQ multiplex PCR; TCRdb has only the in-frame clones, and not every one. The table has roughly 19,000 clones, around 71% seen once. These data originate in a study of OX40 agonist ivuxolimab in advanced cancers. Overall study: About 40% of patients had received prior checkpoint inhibitor therapy.

The cohort excluded patients with autoimmune disease history or systemic immunosuppression. This receptor was identified in an adult with an advanced solid tumor such as melanoma, head and neck, liver or kidney cancer. The sequencing here drew on CD4+ or CD8+ T cells sorted from blood, taken in a trial of the OX40 agonist ivuxolimab.

The CDR3 DNA sequence: TGTGCCAGCAGTGACGGTGAAGGGTATATGAACACTGAAGCTTTCTTT. Its protein is CASSDGEGYMNTEAFF. V usage is TRBV2 and J usage is TRBJ1-1; D not resolved. Germline CDR1 and CDR2: SNHLY and FYNNEI. Trimming cost V 3 bases and J 0 bases, with 14 bases left between them. The CDR3 loop spans 16 amino acids.